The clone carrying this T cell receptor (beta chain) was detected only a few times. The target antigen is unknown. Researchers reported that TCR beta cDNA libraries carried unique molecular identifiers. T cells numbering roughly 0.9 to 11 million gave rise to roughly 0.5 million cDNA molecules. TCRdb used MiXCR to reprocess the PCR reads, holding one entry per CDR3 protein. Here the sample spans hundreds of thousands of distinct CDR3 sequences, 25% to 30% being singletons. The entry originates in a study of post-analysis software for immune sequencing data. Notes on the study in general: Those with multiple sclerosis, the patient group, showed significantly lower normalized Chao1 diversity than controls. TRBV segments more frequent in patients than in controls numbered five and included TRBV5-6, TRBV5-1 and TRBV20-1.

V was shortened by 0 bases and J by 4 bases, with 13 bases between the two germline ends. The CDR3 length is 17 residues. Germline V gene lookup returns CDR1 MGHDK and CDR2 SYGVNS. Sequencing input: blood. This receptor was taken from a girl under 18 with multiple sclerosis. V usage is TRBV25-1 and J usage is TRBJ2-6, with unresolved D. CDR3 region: CASSEYLSLQGANVLTF. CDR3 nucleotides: TGTGCCAGCAGTGAATACTTGTCCTTACAGGGGGCCAACGTCCTGACTTTC.